This T cell receptor beta chain was identified in a study of immune cell composition in non-small cell lung cancer. General observations from the study: Tumour-associated clones >0.5% occurred in under 35% of adenocarcinomas, under 85% of squamous. Tumour TCR-beta clonality was not significantly tied to smoking pack-years.

Normal lung sampling was at least 3 cm from the tumour, as distant as possible. Germline loops: CDR1 LGHNA, CDR2 YSLEER. Trimming took 1 base from V and 6 from J, leaving 15 bases between them. The CDR3 is 16 residues long. Clones were read by immunoSEQ multiplex PCR, and TCRdb kept only the in-frame ones, dropping some. The data show around 2,500 clones, roughly 80% seen once. About this clone itself: No antigen is known for it.

The sample comprised non-adjacent lung tissue. The chain joins TRBV4-3 to TRBJ2-2; no definite D call. This TCR was recovered from a human donor with non-small cell lung cancer. CDR3 region: CASSQVAGGRAGELFF. For the CDR3, the DNA is TGCGCCAGCAGCCAAGTAGCCGGCGGTCGGGCCGGGGAGCTGTTTTTT.